This T cell receptor (beta chain) was found in a study of shared clonotypes between healthy human individuals. Germline V gene sequence: CDR1 MGHRA, CDR2 YSYEKL. This CDR3 spans 16 amino acids. The ends lost 3 bases at V and 8 bases at J; junction bases unmatched: 9. Data came from immunoSEQ multiplex PCR; TCRdb stores just in-frame clones and leaves some out. The table has some 2.1 million clones, 85% to 95% seen once; the top ten hold about 1.1%. The naive CD8 population came from CD45RO-negative cells selected for CCR7, without terminally differentiated effector memory CD45RA+ cells. The V call is TRBV4-1, the J call TRBJ2-1, with 11 bases matching TRBD1. Source material: naive CD8+ T cells sorted from blood. The TCR sequence derives from a man younger than 35 in good health. The CDR3 DNA reads TGCGCCAGCAGCCACTTACCGGGACAGGGGGGCGATGAGCAGTTCTTC. This translates into CASSHLPGQGGDEQFF.